Below, 23 T cell receptor beta chains from the same sample are listed, as sequenced in a study of glioma-infiltrating T cells. The iRepertoire nested amplicon-rescue multiplex PCR amplified TCR alpha and beta CDR3s from RNA. One entry per CDR3 protein results from TCRdb running MiXCR on the multiplex PCR reads. The data show some 190,000 distinct CDR3 sequences, around 32% seen once. The sample consisted of glioma tissue, nonneoplastic brain tissue, or PBMCs (not recorded which). Receptors were obtained from a human donor with low-grade glioma or glioblastoma, undergoing nonglioma brain surgery, or in good health (not recorded which).

At least ten counts were recorded for this clonotype. The rearrangement uses TRBV3-1 and TRBJ2-5; D gene uncertain. V was trimmed by 0 bases and J by 4 bases, leaving 6 bases between them. The CDR3 has 13 amino acids. Germline CDR1 reads LGHDT; CDR2 reads YNNKEL (reference sequence). CDR3: CASSQDFVETQYF. Written as DNA, the CDR3 is TGTGCCAGCAGCCAAGATTTTGTAGAGACCCAGTACTTC.

This clonotype was recorded at least ten times. The CDR3 sequence is CATSNTIGGDQPQHF. CDR3 DNA sequence: TGTGCCACCAGCAATACCATTGGGGGGGATCAGCCCCAGCATTTT. The chain is built from TRBV15 and TRBJ1-5; perhaps TRBD1 as D (5 bases). The V end was cut by 4 bases, the J end by 5 bases, with 15 bases between. CDR1 and CDR2 from the germline V gene are LNHNV and YYDKDF (reference sequence). The CDR3 spans 15 residues.

This chain connects TRBV20-1 to TRBJ2-7, with TRBD2 as a possible D gene (6 bases). V gave up 6 bases and J gave up 1 base, with 19 bases separating them. The germline V gene has CDR1 DFQATT and CDR2 SNEGSKA (reference sequence). This CDR3 has 15 amino acids. Written as DNA, the CDR3 is TGCAGTGCCGAGAGGACTATCGGGTCATCCTACGAGCAGTACTTC. This codes for CSAERTIGSSYEQYF.

The V gene is TRBV27, the J gene TRBJ2-1; 15 nucleotides agree with TRBD2. This CDR3 is built from 16 residues. Germline loops: CDR1 MNHEY, CDR2 SMNVEV (reference sequence). V dropped 5 bases and J dropped 8; count of bases not matched to a gene: 7. CDR3 DNA: TGTGCCAGCAGTCCAGGACTAGCGGGAGGGGTTGATGAGCAGTTCTTC. Amino acids: CASSPGLAGGVDEQFF.

In its sample, this clonotype was seen many times. J is TRBJ2-5 and V is TRBV20-1, with TRBD1 matching over 7 bases. This CDR3 is 16 amino acids long. Trimming cost V 0 bases and J 4 bases; bases outside gene matches: 11. From germline, CDR1 is DFQATT and CDR2 SNEGSKA (reference sequence). CDR3 nucleotides: TGCAGTGCTAGAGAATCCGACAGGGTAGGGTTAGAGACCCAGTACTTC. It is translated as CSARESDRVGLETQYF.

This clonotype was recorded at least ten times. The CDR3 bases are TGCAGCGTTGATAGCGGGAGTTGGAATGAGCAGTTCTTC. It specifies CSVDSGSWNEQFF. The V call is TRBV29-1, the J call TRBJ2-1; 9 bases are a match to TRBD2. J was trimmed by 7 bases and V by 3 bases; bases with no gene match: 4. Germline V gene lookup returns CDR1 SQVTM and CDR2 ANQGSEA. CDR3 size: 13 residues.

There are a few counts of this clonotype. A much larger clone differs by one base, so this may be a read error. The chain joins TRBV5-1 to TRBJ2-1, with TRBD2 matching 7 bases. This CDR3 contains 14 residues. Germline trimming cut 0 bases from V and 4 bases from J; bases unmatched to any gene: 1. Germline CDR1 is SGHRS and CDR2 is YFSETQ. This chain's CDR3 is CASSLERDYNEQFF. In nucleotides, the CDR3 is TGCGCCAGCAGCTTGGAGCGGGATTACAATGAGCAGTTCTTC.

Only a few counts were recorded for this clonotype. This may come from a read error, since a much larger clone is one base off. The chain is built from TRBV6-6 and TRBJ2-1; 7 bases map to TRBD1. In germline, CDR1 is MNHNY, CDR2 SVGAGI (reference sequence). The CDR3 covers 16 residues. Germline trimming cut 5 bases from V and 11 bases from J; bases unmatched to any gene: 18. The chain's CDR3 is CASSDMLQGPYYKQFF. CDR3 nucleotides: TGTGCCAGCAGTGATATGCTACAGGGGCCTTATTATAAGCAGTTCTTC.

The chain couples TRBV30 to TRBJ2-7; TRBD2 matches 12 bases. The J segment lost 4 bases and the V segment lost 4 bases, leaving 5 bases of the junction unmatched. The germline V gene has CDR1 GTSNPN and CDR2 SVGIG (reference sequence). The CDR3 has 14 amino acids. DNA of the CDR3: TGTGCCTGGAATTTAGGACTAGCGGGATACGAGCAGTACTTC. Protein sequence: CAWNLGLAGYEQYF. Looking up the rest from reference TRBV30 and TRBJ2-7 gives the full variable domain: SQTIHQWPATLVQPVGSPLSLECTVEGTSNPNLYWYRQAAGRGLQLLFYSVGIGQISSEVPQNLSASRPQDRQFILSSKKLLLSDSGFYLCAWNLGLAGYEQYFGPGTRLTVT.

This clonotype came up many times. The chain carries TRBV18 and TRBJ2-3; TRBD1 aligns across 11 bases. Germline V CDR1 and CDR2: KGHSH, LQKENI. This CDR3 comprises 14 residues. With V trimmed by 6 bases and J by 4 bases, 3 bases remained unmatched. The CDR3 here is CASSDRGHADTQYF. CDR3 DNA: TGTGCCAGCTCGGACAGGGGGCACGCAGATACGCAGTATTTT.

Only a few counts were recorded for this clonotype. The chain uses TRBV5-4 and TRBJ1-2; maybe TRBD1 (5 bases). This CDR3 contains 15 residues. The germline gives CDR1 SGHNT, CDR2 YYREEE (reference sequence). With 4 bases removed from V and 4 bases from J, the gap between germline ends came to 17 bases. CDR3 DNA sequence: TGTGCCAGCAGCCTGGGACGTAGAAGTTTCTATGGCTACACCTTC. Protein product: CASSLGRRSFYGYTF.

This rearrangement joins TRBV2 to TRBJ2-1; 9 nucleotides line up with TRBD2. V was clipped by 4 bases and J by 9 bases; unmatched bases: 4. There are 13 residues in the CDR3. Germline loops: CDR1 SNHLY, CDR2 FYNNEI. DNA of the CDR3: TGTGCCAGCAGTGGGACTAGCGCCGGTGAGCAGTTCTTC. It is translated as CASSGTSAGEQFF.

This chain uses TRBV24-1 with TRBJ1-1; maybe TRBD1 (5 bases). Looked up from germline, CDR1 is KGHDR and CDR2 is SFDVKD. The CDR3 loop spans 13 amino acids. Between the trimmed V and J ends, which lost 3 bases and 10 bases, there was a span of 14 bases. DNA of the CDR3: TGTGCCACCAGTGATACAGACAGTAATGGAGCTTTCTTT. This translates into CATSDTDSNGAFF.

This clonotype was seen many times. CDR3 loop: CAAYRARRTEAFF. CDR3 bases: TGTGCCGCCTATAGGGCCCGGCGCACTGAAGCTTTCTTT. This chain links TRBV28 with TRBJ1-1; D is unresolved. The CDR3 is 13 residues long. CDR1 is MDHEN and CDR2 is SYDVKM in the germline V gene. V lost 11 bases, J lost 4 bases, and 17 bases lay in between. Drawing the rest from reference TRBV28 and TRBJ1-1, the complete variable domain is DVKVTQSSRYLVKRTGEKVFLECVQDMDHENMFWYRQDPGLGLRLIYFSYDVKMKEKGDIPEGYSVSREKKERFSLILESASTNQTSMYLCAAYRARRTEAFFGQGTRLTVV.

This clonotype was found many times. The CDR3 region is CSASGGLAGVFYEQYF. As DNA, the CDR3 is TGCAGTGCTAGTGGGGGACTAGCGGGAGTCTTTTACGAGCAGTACTTC. The genes are TRBV20-1 and TRBJ2-7; 14 bases are a match to TRBD2. Germline V gene lookup returns CDR1 DFQATT and CDR2 SNEGSKA (reference sequence). V was clipped by 3 bases and J by 4 bases; unmatched bases: 8. CDR3 size: 16 residues.

This clonotype was recorded a few times. The chain combines TRBV18 with TRBJ2-1; D is unresolved. V was trimmed by 2 bases and J by 0 bases, leaving 11 bases between them. This CDR3 is 16 amino acids long. The germline V gene has CDR1 KGHSH and CDR2 LQKENI. CDR3 sequence: CASSPMLDSSYNEQFF. DNA for the CDR3: TGTGCCAGCTCACCAATGCTAGATAGCTCCTACAATGAGCAGTTCTTC.

This clonotype was seen ten or more times. One end of the junction is discordant with germline, which a read error may explain. The chain employs TRBV7-7 and TRBJ2-3; possible D gene TRBD2, 5 bases. CDR3 length equals 14 residues. From germline, CDR1 is SSHAT and CDR2 FNYEAQ (reference sequence). CDR3: CASSLAGPGNTQYF. The CDR3 coding sequence is TGTGCTAGCAGCTTAGCTGGGCCGGGAAATACGCAGTATTTT.

This clonotype occurred many times. The J gene is TRBJ1-2, the V gene TRBV20-1; 7 bases map to TRBD1. Germline V gives CDR1 DFQATT, CDR2 SNEGSKA (reference sequence). J was trimmed by 4 bases and V by 0 bases; bases with no gene match: 11. This CDR3 is built from 16 residues. The CDR3 spells CSARDRTGGGSYGYTF. CDR3 sequence (DNA): TGCAGTGCTAGAGATAGGACAGGCGGGGGTTCCTATGGCTACACCTTC.

The V and J genes are TRBV5-1 and TRBJ1-1; 7 bases match TRBD1. Germline loops: CDR1 SGHRS, CDR2 YFSETQ. Unmatched junction bases numbered 7, after V lost 0 bases and J lost 8 bases. The CDR3 sequence is 14 residues long. The CDR3 DNA follows: TGCGCCAGCAGCTTGGGAATGGAGACAGGGGAAGCTTTCTTT. Protein product: CASSLGMETGEAFF.

This clonotype was counted a single time. With a much larger clone just one base away, this may be a read error. This is likely a read error, given that the CDR3 carries no conserved phenylalanine or tryptophan at its end. The chain has TRBV28 and TRBJ2-7; 9 nucleotides line up with TRBD2. The CDR3 length is 15 residues. Germline V gene lookup returns CDR1 MDHEN and CDR2 SYDVKM. Unmatched junction bases numbered 7, after V lost 1 base and J lost 6 bases. CDR3 bases: TGTGCCAGCAGTTTATCCCTAGCGGGATATCCCGAGCAGTACCTC. It translates to CASSLSLAGYPEQYL.

This clonotype occurred many times. The chain combines TRBV4-1 with TRBJ1-2, with D possibly TRBD1 on 6 matching bases. Germline V CDR1 and CDR2: MGHRA, YSYEKL. The CDR3 has 13 residues. V was trimmed by 4 bases and J by 8 bases, leaving 14 bases between them. CDR3 amino acids: CASSRIGGQGYTF. In DNA, the CDR3 is TGCGCCAGCAGCCGGATAGGGGGTCAGGGCTACACCTTC.

This clonotype was counted ten times or more. Because the CDR3 is missing its conserved closing phenylalanine or tryptophan, this is likely a read error. The DNA is omitted, as the CDR3 cannot be located on it reliably, and the CDR3 follows TCRdb's listing. This rearrangement joins TRBV2 to TRBJ2-7; whether TRBD2, the table's D call, matches the DNA was not checked. The CDR3 contains 12 residues when both ends are counted. Per germline, CDR1 SNHLY and CDR2 FYNNEI. The CDR3 here is CASEEGIAGMVI.

On this clonotype itself: The junction and the germline gene differ at one end; a read error may be behind it. The rearrangement links TRBV20-1 to TRBJ2-1, with D tentatively TRBD1 or TRBD2 (5 bases each). In germline, CDR1 is DFQATT, CDR2 SNEGSKA (reference sequence). This CDR3 contains 15 residues. DNA for the CDR3: TGCACTGCTGCCCCCGGGACCTCGACCCAAGAGACCCAGTTCTTC. As protein: CTAAPGTSTQETQFF.